This note documents a single T cell receptor (beta chain) sequence. Everyone who took part was roughly 18 to 89 years old, and they came from about two dozen US areas. The sample originates from a study of blood T cell repertoires in COVID-19. Trimming took 3 bases from V and 6 from J; bases not matched to a gene: 1. CDR1 is LGHNA, CDR2 YSLEER, per germline. The CDR3 extends over 13 amino acids. Clones were read by immunoSEQ multiplex PCR, and TCRdb kept only the in-frame ones, dropping some. Of 200,000 to 300,000 clones in the sample, roughly 88% were seen once. The chain joins TRBV4-3 to TRBJ2-7, with TRBD1 matching over 11 bases. This clonotype was obtained from a woman in her 40s with acute COVID-19. Sequencing was done on a sample of PBMCs or T cells enriched from blood (not recorded which). CDR3 sequence: CASSQDRGLEQYF. Written as DNA, the CDR3 is TGCGCCAGCAGCCAGGACAGGGGGCTCGAGCAGTACTTC.